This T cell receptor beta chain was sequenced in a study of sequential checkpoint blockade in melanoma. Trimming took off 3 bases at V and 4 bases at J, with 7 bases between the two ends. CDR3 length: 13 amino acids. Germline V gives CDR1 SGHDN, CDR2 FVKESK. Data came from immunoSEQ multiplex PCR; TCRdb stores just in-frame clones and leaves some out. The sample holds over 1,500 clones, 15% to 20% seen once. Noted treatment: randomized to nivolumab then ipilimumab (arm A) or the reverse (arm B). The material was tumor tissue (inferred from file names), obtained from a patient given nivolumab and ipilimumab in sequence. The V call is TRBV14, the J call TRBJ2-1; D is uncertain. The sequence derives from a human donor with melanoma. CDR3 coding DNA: TGTGCCAGCAGCCAGGGTTTTTACAATGAGCAGTTCTTC. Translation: CASSQGFYNEQFF.